This T cell receptor (beta chain) was sequenced for a study of blood T cell repertoires in COVID-19. At the level of the study: Researchers got acute and convalescent COVID-19 samples from the United States, Italy and Spain.

How the authors handled the data: By means of reference gene primer amplification, nucleated cell counts were estimated. Produced via immunoSEQ multiplex PCR; TCRdb's table is partial and in-frame only. D and trimming were read from the DNA, whereas the V and J calls and clone size are those reported in that table. The top ten clones hold about 2.7% of a sample with approximately 170,000 clones, about four fifths of them seen once. The CDR3 consists of 15 residues. Between the trimmed V and J ends, which lost 5 bases and 2 bases, there was a span of 15 bases. The germline gives CDR1 SGHNT, CDR2 YYREEE (reference sequence).

The chain employs TRBV5-4 and TRBJ2-3; tentative D call: TRBD2 (7 bases). Sequencing was carried out using peripheral blood. The source of this sequence is a woman older than 75 with COVID-19, enrolled during active disease. In DNA, the CDR3 is TGTGCCAGCAGATACGGGGGGCGCGCCACAGATACGCAGTATTTT. Translated: CASRYGGRATDTQYF. The full variable domain, completed using reference TRBV5-4 and TRBJ2-3, is ETGVTQSPTHLIKTRGQQVTLRCSSQSGHNTVSWYQQALGQGPQFIFQYYREEENGRGNFPPRFSGLQFPNYSSELNVNALELDDSALYLCASRYGGRATDTQYFGPGTRLTVL.